The 8 T cell receptor beta chains presented below share a single source sample, sequenced in a study of T cell responses to AZD1222 COVID-19 vaccine. Method: immunoSEQ multiplex PCR; TCRdb's copy keeps in-frame clones and lacks some. The top ten hold around 2.6% of the sample, which has 150,000 to 200,000 clones, around 90% seen once. Source: peripheral blood, taken on day 0 of AZD1222 vaccination. All receptors derive from an adult in good health.

This rearrangement joins TRBV6-1 to TRBJ2-3, with D perhaps given as TRBD1 or TRBD2 (6 bases each). Germline V gene sequence: CDR1 MNHNS, CDR2 SASEGT. This CDR3 has 16 amino acids. Trimming pared 4 bases from V and 0 bases from J, leaving 14 bases between. CDR3 region: CASSAYTGTSTDTQYF. CDR3 bases: TGTGCCAGCAGTGCGTACACAGGGACTAGCACAGATACGCAGTATTTT.

The chain carries TRBV29-1 and TRBJ2-7; 9 positions agree with TRBD2. The CDR3 runs 13 residues. Germline loops: CDR1 SQVTM, CDR2 ANQGSEA. V dropped 7 bases and J dropped 2; count of bases not matched to a gene: 6. CDR3 region: CSAGTSNTYEQYF. CDR3 DNA sequence: TGCAGCGCCGGGACTAGCAACACCTACGAGCAGTACTTC.

The rearrangement links TRBV3-1 (or the pseudogene TRBV3-2) to TRBJ2-1; D uncertain. Per the germline V gene, CDR1 is LGHDT and CDR2 is YNNKEL (reference sequence). The CDR3 has 15 residues. V lost 1 base, J lost 7 bases, and 14 bases lay in between. The CDR3 DNA follows: TGTGCCAGCAGCCAAGCGTCGCGGTCGAAAAATGAGCAGTTCTTC. Translated, it gives CASSQASRSKNEQFF.

The chain couples TRBV6-5 to TRBJ2-2, with a weak D call TRBD1 (5 bases). This CDR3 has 13 amino acids. CDR1 and CDR2 from the germline V gene are MNHEY and SVGAGI. Trimming pared 7 bases from V and 5 bases from J, leaving 11 bases between. CDR3 region: CASTPQVTGELFF. The CDR3 DNA reads TGTGCCAGCACCCCACAGGTGACCGGGGAGCTGTTTTTT.

The chain carries TRBV28 and TRBJ1-1; 8 bases map to TRBD1. CDR3 length: 15 residues. Per the germline V gene, CDR1 is MDHEN and CDR2 is SYDVKM. The J segment lost 1 base and the V segment lost 5 bases, leaving 6 bases of the junction unmatched. CDR3 DNA: TGTGCCAGCAGTCCAGCAGGGGGCCCGAACACTGAAGCTTTCTTT. Translated: CASSPAGGPNTEAFF.

CDR3 protein: CASGAGGRNTEAFF. CDR3 DNA: TGTGCCAGCGGGGCAGGGGGCCGGAACACTGAAGCTTTCTTT. This sequence joins TRBV7-3 and TRBJ1-1, with 8 bases identical to TRBD1. The germline CDR1 and CDR2 sequences are SGHTA and FQGTGA. CDR3 length: 14 amino acids. V trimming: 8 bases; J trimming: 1 base; junction bases outside the gene matches: 6.

This clone was seen once. The chain combines TRBV19 with TRBJ1-5; TRBD1 matches 10 bases. The CDR3 is 14 residues long. Germline V lookup: CDR1 LNHDA, CDR2 SQIVND (reference sequence). J gave up 6 bases and V 6 bases, and 5 bases lay outside the gene matches. CDR3 sequence reads: CASRSTGGGQPQHF. As DNA, the CDR3 is TGTGCCAGTAGGTCGACAGGGGGCGGTCAGCCCCAGCATTTT. Together with reference TRBV19 and TRBJ1-5, the CDR3 gives the full variable domain: DGGITQSPKYLFRKEGQNVTLSCEQNLNHDAMYWYRQDPGQGLRLIYYSQIVNDFQKGDIAEGYSVSREKKESFPLTVTSAQKNPTAFYLCASRSTGGGQPQHFGDGTRLSIL.

The gene calls are TRBV28 and TRBJ1-5; D perhaps matches TRBD1 (5 bases). The V end was cut by 8 bases, the J end by 7 bases, with 12 bases between. The CDR3 covers 12 residues. The V gene's germline CDR1 is MDHEN and CDR2 SYDVKM. CDR3 residues: CASGGGNQPQHF. In DNA form, the CDR3 reads TGTGCCAGCGGGGGGGGGAACCAGCCCCAGCATTTT.